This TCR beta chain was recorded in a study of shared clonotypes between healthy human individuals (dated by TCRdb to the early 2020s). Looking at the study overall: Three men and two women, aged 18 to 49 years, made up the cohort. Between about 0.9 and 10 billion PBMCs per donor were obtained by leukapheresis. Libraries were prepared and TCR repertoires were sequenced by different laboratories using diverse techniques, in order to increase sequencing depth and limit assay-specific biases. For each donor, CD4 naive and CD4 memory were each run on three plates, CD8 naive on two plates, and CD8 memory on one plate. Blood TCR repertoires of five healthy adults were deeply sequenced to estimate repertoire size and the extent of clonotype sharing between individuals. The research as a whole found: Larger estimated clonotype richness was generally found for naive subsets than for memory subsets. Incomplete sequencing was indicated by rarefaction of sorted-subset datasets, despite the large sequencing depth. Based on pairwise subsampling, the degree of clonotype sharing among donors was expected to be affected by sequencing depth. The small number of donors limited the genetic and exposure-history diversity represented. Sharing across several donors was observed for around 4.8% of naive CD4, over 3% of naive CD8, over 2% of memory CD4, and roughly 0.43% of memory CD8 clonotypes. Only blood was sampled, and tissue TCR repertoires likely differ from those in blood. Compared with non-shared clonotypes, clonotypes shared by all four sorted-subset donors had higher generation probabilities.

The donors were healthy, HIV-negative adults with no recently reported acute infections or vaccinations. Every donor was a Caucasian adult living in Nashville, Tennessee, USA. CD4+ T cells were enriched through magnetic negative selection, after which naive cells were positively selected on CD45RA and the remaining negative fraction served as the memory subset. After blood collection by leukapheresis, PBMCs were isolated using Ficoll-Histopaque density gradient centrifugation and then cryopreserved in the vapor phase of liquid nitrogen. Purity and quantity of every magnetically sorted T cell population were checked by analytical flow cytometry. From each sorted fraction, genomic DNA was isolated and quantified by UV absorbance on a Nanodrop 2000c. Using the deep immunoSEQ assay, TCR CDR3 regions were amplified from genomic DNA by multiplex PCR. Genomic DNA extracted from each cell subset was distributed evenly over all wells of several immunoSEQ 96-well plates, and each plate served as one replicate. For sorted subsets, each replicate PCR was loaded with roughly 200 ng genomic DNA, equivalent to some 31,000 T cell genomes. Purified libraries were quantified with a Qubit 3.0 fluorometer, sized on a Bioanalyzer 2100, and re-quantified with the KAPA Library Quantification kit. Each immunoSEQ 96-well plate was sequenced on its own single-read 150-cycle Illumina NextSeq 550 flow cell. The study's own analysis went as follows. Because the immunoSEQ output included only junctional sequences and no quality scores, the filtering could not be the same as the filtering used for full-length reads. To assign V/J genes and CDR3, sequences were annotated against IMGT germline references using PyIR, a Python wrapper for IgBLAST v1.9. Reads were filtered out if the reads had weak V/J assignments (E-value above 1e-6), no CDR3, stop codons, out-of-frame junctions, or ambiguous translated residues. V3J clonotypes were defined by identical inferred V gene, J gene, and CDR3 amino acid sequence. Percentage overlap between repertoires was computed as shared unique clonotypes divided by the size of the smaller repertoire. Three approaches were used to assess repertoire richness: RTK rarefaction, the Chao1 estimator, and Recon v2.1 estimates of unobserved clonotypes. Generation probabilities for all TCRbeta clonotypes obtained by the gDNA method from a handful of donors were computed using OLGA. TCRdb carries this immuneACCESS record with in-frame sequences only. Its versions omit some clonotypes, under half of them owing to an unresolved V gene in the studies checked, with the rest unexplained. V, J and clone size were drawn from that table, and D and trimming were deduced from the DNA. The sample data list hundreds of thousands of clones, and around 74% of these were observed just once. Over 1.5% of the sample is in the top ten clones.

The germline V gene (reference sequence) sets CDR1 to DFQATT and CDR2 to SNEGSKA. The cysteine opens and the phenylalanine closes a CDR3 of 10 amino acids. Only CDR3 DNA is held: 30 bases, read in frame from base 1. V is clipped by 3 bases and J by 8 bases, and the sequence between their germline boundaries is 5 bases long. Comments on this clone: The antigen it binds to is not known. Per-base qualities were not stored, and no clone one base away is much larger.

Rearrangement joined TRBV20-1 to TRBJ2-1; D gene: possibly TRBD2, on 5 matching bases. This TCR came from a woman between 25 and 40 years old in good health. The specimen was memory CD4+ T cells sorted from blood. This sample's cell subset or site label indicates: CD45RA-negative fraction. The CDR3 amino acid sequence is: CSARRDEQFF. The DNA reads TGCAGTGCTAGGAGGGATGAGCAGTTCTTC.